Listed below are T cell receptor beta chains from one sample, sequenced in a study of cytomegalovirus exposure and HLA in healthy donors. Data came from immunoSEQ multiplex PCR; TCRdb stores just in-frame clones and leaves some out. The table has approximately 110,000 clones, approximately 70% seen once; the top ten hold around 9.9%. The source material was PBMCs. The source of these receptors is a middle-aged man in good health and CMV-seropositive. Each CDR3 is given with its conserved first and last residue. The order of the fields is J gene, D gene, clone size, V gene, CDR3 DNA, CDR3 protein. D genes are given only for firm matches. Clone size appears in some rows only: once, few, many, or a class for an expanded clone.

J gene: TRBJ2-5
D gene: .
clone size: .
V gene: TRBV7-6
CDR3 DNA: TGTGCCAGCAGCTCGCTAGGTGAGACCCAGTACTTC
CDR3 protein: CASSSLGETQYF

J gene: TRBJ1-2
D gene: TRBD1
clone size: .
V gene: TRBV5-1
CDR3 DNA: TGCGCCAGCAGCCTTGACACAGGGGCGGGATATGGCTACACCTTC
CDR3 protein: CASSLDTGAGYGYTF

J gene: TRBJ1-5
D gene: .
clone size: .
V gene: TRBV4-3
CDR3 DNA: TGCGCCAGCAGCTTGCACCGGAGCAGCAATCAGCCCCAGCATTTT
CDR3 protein: CASSLHRSSNQPQHF

J gene: TRBJ1-1
D gene: TRBD1
clone size: .
V gene: TRBV6-5
CDR3 DNA: TGTGCCAGCAGGGCAGAGACAGGGTGGAACACTGAAGCTTTCTTT
CDR3 protein: CASRAETGWNTEAFF

J gene: TRBJ2-2
D gene: .
clone size: .
V gene: TRBV29-1
CDR3 DNA: TGCAGCGTTGGACAGACTTTGGGCGGGGAGCTGTTTTTT
CDR3 protein: CSVGQTLGGELFF

J gene: TRBJ2-7
D gene: .
clone size: .
V gene: TRBV11-2
CDR3 DNA: TGTGCCAGCAGCCCCAGCTACGAGCAGTACTTC
CDR3 protein: CASSPSYEQYF

J gene: TRBJ2-1
D gene: .
clone size: .
V gene: TRBV7-9
CDR3 DNA: TGTGCCAGCAGCTTAAGACTAGACGGTGAGCAGTTCTTC
CDR3 protein: CASSLRLDGEQFF

J gene: TRBJ1-1
D gene: .
clone size: .
V gene: TRBV25-1
CDR3 DNA: TGTGCCAGCAGTGGAAACCGGGACTGGGCTTTCTTT
CDR3 protein: CASSGNRDWAFF

J gene: TRBJ1-1
D gene: .
clone size: .
V gene: TRBV6-1
CDR3 DNA: TGTGCCAGCAGTGAAGTAGAGGGAATGGAAACTGAAGCTTTCTTT
CDR3 protein: CASSEVEGMETEAFF

J gene: TRBJ2-5
D gene: .
clone size: .
V gene: TRBV2
CDR3 DNA: TGTGCCAGCAGCGGGATGGTGTTGTGGACCCAAGAGACCCAGTACTTC
CDR3 protein: CASSGMVLWTQETQYF

J gene: TRBJ1-1
D gene: .
clone size: few
V gene: TRBV19
CDR3 DNA: TGTGCCAGTAGTATAGGTGGGAAAGAGCAGGGAGCTTTCTTT
CDR3 protein: CASSIGGKEQGAFF

J gene: TRBJ1-5
D gene: .
clone size: .
V gene: TRBV9
CDR3 DNA: TGTGCCAGCAGCTTCCGAAACAGCTATAGCAATCAGCCCCAGCATTTT
CDR3 protein: CASSFRNSYSNQPQHF

J gene: TRBJ2-3
D gene: TRBD1
clone size: .
V gene: TRBV7-3
CDR3 DNA: TGTGCCAGCAGCCTCCGGACAGGGGTGAACTATGGCACAGATACGCAGTATTTT
CDR3 protein: CASSLRTGVNYGTDTQYF

J gene: TRBJ2-1
D gene: .
clone size: few
V gene: TRBV9
CDR3 DNA: TGTGCCAGCAGCGCTAGAAGGGAGGAGGGCTACAATGAGCAGTTCTTC
CDR3 protein: CASSARREEGYNEQFF

J gene: TRBJ1-2
D gene: .
clone size: .
V gene: TRBV7-8
CDR3 DNA: TGTGCCAGCAGCCCGAAGAGTACCTATGGCTACACCTTC
CDR3 protein: CASSPKSTYGYTF

J gene: TRBJ1-1
D gene: TRBD1
clone size: .
V gene: TRBV6-7
CDR3 DNA: TGTGCCAGCAGTTACACATCCCGACAGGGAATGAACACTGAAGCTTTCTTT
CDR3 protein: CASSYTSRQGMNTEAFF

J gene: TRBJ2-1
D gene: TRBD1
clone size: .
V gene: TRBV6-5
CDR3 DNA: TGTGCCAGCAGTGGTCTTCGGACAGGGTACACTGAGCAGTTCTTC
CDR3 protein: CASSGLRTGYTEQFF

J gene: TRBJ2-7
D gene: .
clone size: .
V gene: TRBV27
CDR3 DNA: TGTGCCAGCAGTTTCTCCGGGGTCTCCTACGAGCAGTACTTC
CDR3 protein: CASSFSGVSYEQYF

J gene: TRBJ1-2
D gene: TRBD1
clone size: .
V gene: TRBV10-3
CDR3 DNA: TGTGCCATCAGCCCGGGACAGAACTATGGCTACACCTTC
CDR3 protein: CAISPGQNYGYTF

J gene: TRBJ2-7
D gene: TRBD2
clone size: .
V gene: TRBV18
CDR3 DNA: TGTGCCAGCTCACAGGGGACTAGCGCGTTTACCTACGAGCAGTACTTC
CDR3 protein: CASSQGTSAFTYEQYF

J gene: TRBJ2-2
D gene: .
clone size: .
V gene: TRBV30
CDR3 DNA: TGTGCCTGGAGTGTACAGACCACCGGGGAGCTGTTTTTT
CDR3 protein: CAWSVQTTGELFF

J gene: TRBJ1-5
D gene: .
clone size: medium-sized
V gene: TRBV6-5
CDR3 DNA: TGTGCCAGCAGTTACGGCAGGGTGGCTCAGCCCCAGCATTTT
CDR3 protein: CASSYGRVAQPQHF

J gene: TRBJ1-1
D gene: .
clone size: few
V gene: TRBV5-4
CDR3 DNA: TGTGCCAGCAGCTTGGCAGGGGCGGTCACTGAAGCTTTCTTT
CDR3 protein: CASSLAGAVTEAFF

J gene: TRBJ2-7
D gene: .
clone size: once
V gene: TRBV5-4
CDR3 DNA: TGTGCCAGCAGCTTGGGGTTAGGGGAGGAATCCTACGAGCAGTACTTC
CDR3 protein: CASSLGLGEESYEQYF

J gene: TRBJ2-5
D gene: .
clone size: .
V gene: TRBV28
CDR3 DNA: TGTGCCAGCAGTTACTTAAGTTCAAAGACCCAGTACTTC
CDR3 protein: CASSYLSSKTQYF

J gene: TRBJ2-2
D gene: .
clone size: medium-sized
V gene: TRBV5-6
CDR3 DNA: TGTGCCAGCAGCTATCGCGGTGATAAAACCGGGGAGCTGTTTTTT
CDR3 protein: CASSYRGDKTGELFF

J gene: TRBJ1-2
D gene: .
clone size: many
V gene: TRBV5-6
CDR3 DNA: TGTGCCAGCAGCTTCACGGGGGGGACTAACTATGGCTACACCTTC
CDR3 protein: CASSFTGGTNYGYTF

J gene: TRBJ1-6
D gene: .
clone size: few
V gene: TRBV28
CDR3 DNA: TGTGCCAGCGGGGCAGGGAATTCACCCCTCCACTTT
CDR3 protein: CASGAGNSPLHF

J gene: TRBJ2-1
D gene: .
clone size: few
V gene: TRBV23-1
CDR3 DNA: TGCGCCAGCAGTCAGTATCCCGGGAGCTCCTACAATGAGCAGTTCTTC
CDR3 protein: CASSQYPGSSYNEQFF

J gene: TRBJ1-1
D gene: TRBD1
clone size: .
V gene: TRBV7-9
CDR3 DNA: TGTGCCAGCAGCTCGACAGGGGGAGCTTTCTTT
CDR3 protein: CASSSTGGAFF

J gene: TRBJ2-1
D gene: .
clone size: .
V gene: TRBV7-2
CDR3 DNA: TGTGCCAGCAGCCCAACGGGTACTTTATACAATGAGCAGTTCTTC
CDR3 protein: CASSPTGTLYNEQFF

J gene: TRBJ2-1
D gene: TRBD2
clone size: .
V gene: TRBV7-6
CDR3 DNA: TGTGCCAGCAGTCGGACTAGCGGGAGTGGAAATGAGCAGTTCTTC
CDR3 protein: CASSRTSGSGNEQFF

J gene: TRBJ2-7
D gene: TRBD1
clone size: .
V gene: TRBV15
CDR3 DNA: TGTGCCACCAGCAGGGACAGGGCTTCCTACGAGCAGTACTTC
CDR3 protein: CATSRDRASYEQYF

J gene: TRBJ1-1
D gene: TRBD1
clone size: .
V gene: TRBV6-1
CDR3 DNA: TGTGCCACCACCGGGACAGCGCCGTTGAGATTTGAAGCTTTCTTT
CDR3 protein: CATTGTAPLRFEAFF

J gene: TRBJ1-1
D gene: .
clone size: .
V gene: TRBV30
CDR3 DNA: TGTGCCTGGAGTGTACAGGATGGCACTGAAGCTTTCTTT
CDR3 protein: CAWSVQDGTEAFF

J gene: TRBJ2-7
D gene: .
clone size: .
V gene: TRBV4-1
CDR3 DNA: TGCGCCAGCAGCCAAGATCAGGGCTGGTACGAGCAGTACTTC
CDR3 protein: CASSQDQGWYEQYF

J gene: TRBJ2-7
D gene: TRBD1
clone size: .
V gene: TRBV11-2
CDR3 DNA: TGTGCCAGCAGCTCTGGGAGGGACAGGGACTACGAGCAGTACTTC
CDR3 protein: CASSSGRDRDYEQYF

J gene: TRBJ2-5
D gene: .
clone size: few
V gene: TRBV7-8
CDR3 DNA: TGTGCCAGCAGCCTCGGACTGGGCTTTGGGGAGCAGTACTTC
CDR3 protein: CASSLGLGFGEQYF

J gene: TRBJ1-5
D gene: TRBD1
clone size: .
V gene: TRBV5-1
CDR3 DNA: TGCGCCAGCAGCTTGGGGGACAGGGATCAGCCCCAGCATTTT
CDR3 protein: CASSLGDRDQPQHF

J gene: TRBJ2-5
D gene: .
clone size: .
V gene: TRBV5-6
CDR3 DNA: TGTGCCAGCAGCTCGGAGGGGCGGGAGACCCAGTACTTC
CDR3 protein: CASSSEGRETQYF

J gene: TRBJ1-1
D gene: TRBD1
clone size: few
V gene: TRBV7-9
CDR3 DNA: TGTGCCAGCAGCTTGACGGGACAGGGGTTGTCTGAAGCTTTCTTT
CDR3 protein: CASSLTGQGLSEAFF

J gene: TRBJ2-1
D gene: TRBD2
clone size: .
V gene: TRBV2
CDR3 DNA: TGTGCCAGCAGCGACGTAGCGGGAGGAAGGAATGAGCAGTTCTTC
CDR3 protein: CASSDVAGGRNEQFF

J gene: TRBJ2-2
D gene: .
clone size: .
V gene: TRBV7-9
CDR3 DNA: TGTGCCAGCAGCTTAGGGCAACCAGGCACCGGGGAGCTGTTTTTT
CDR3 protein: CASSLGQPGTGELFF

J gene: TRBJ1-2
D gene: .
clone size: once
V gene: TRBV4-1
CDR3 DNA: TGCGCCAGCAGCCAAGGTCCAAGGCAGGCCTATGGCTACACCTTC
CDR3 protein: CASSQGPRQAYGYTF

J gene: TRBJ1-1
D gene: .
clone size: .
V gene: TRBV5-1
CDR3 DNA: TGCGCCAGCAGTTCCGGGGCTGAAGCTTTCTTT
CDR3 protein: CASSSGAEAFF

J gene: TRBJ2-6
D gene: TRBD1
clone size: .
V gene: TRBV5-1
CDR3 DNA: TGCGCCAGCAGCGGAGGGACAGGGGTAGTCTCTGGGGCCAACGTCCTGACTTTC
CDR3 protein: CASSGGTGVVSGANVLTF

J gene: TRBJ1-4
D gene: .
clone size: .
V gene: TRBV5-6
CDR3 DNA: TGTGCCAGCAGCAAGCCGGACAGTAAACTGTTTTTT
CDR3 protein: CASSKPDSKLFF

J gene: TRBJ2-7
D gene: .
clone size: .
V gene: TRBV30
CDR3 DNA: TGTGCCTGGAGTGTCCCATGGGGGGTAAGCTCCTACGAGCAGTACTTC
CDR3 protein: CAWSVPWGVSSYEQYF

J gene: TRBJ2-3
D gene: TRBD2
clone size: .
V gene: TRBV6-5
CDR3 DNA: TGTGCCAGCAGGCCCAGCGGGGAAAGCACAGATACGCAGTATTTT
CDR3 protein: CASRPSGESTDTQYF

J gene: TRBJ1-1
D gene: TRBD1
clone size: .
V gene: TRBV7-3
CDR3 DNA: TGTGCCAGCAGCTCCGGGACAGGGGACACTGAAGCTTTCTTT
CDR3 protein: CASSSGTGDTEAFF

J gene: TRBJ1-1
D gene: .
clone size: .
V gene: TRBV6-1
CDR3 DNA: TGTGCCAGCACACTGTTTTCTGACACTGAAGCTTTCTTT
CDR3 protein: CASTLFSDTEAFF

J gene: TRBJ2-7
D gene: .
clone size: few
V gene: TRBV10-3
CDR3 DNA: TGTGCCATCAGTGGACCCCCCAGGGGTAGCTCCTACGAGCAGTACTTC
CDR3 protein: CAISGPPRGSSYEQYF

J gene: TRBJ2-7
D gene: TRBD1
clone size: few
V gene: TRBV7-2
CDR3 DNA: TGTGCCAGCAGCTTAGAAGGGACAGGGGCTGTTGAGCAGTACTTC
CDR3 protein: CASSLEGTGAVEQYF

J gene: TRBJ2-5
D gene: TRBD1
clone size: .
V gene: TRBV9
CDR3 DNA: TGTGCCAGCAGCGTCGGGACAGGCCCCCAAGAGACCCAGTACTTC
CDR3 protein: CASSVGTGPQETQYF

J gene: TRBJ1-3
D gene: .
clone size: .
V gene: TRBV4-2
CDR3 DNA: TGTGCCAGCAGCCAAGAGAGAGCCCGAGGATCTGGAAACACCATATATTTT
CDR3 protein: CASSQERARGSGNTIYF

J gene: TRBJ2-3
D gene: TRBD2
clone size: .
V gene: TRBV11-3
CDR3 DNA: TGTGCCAGCAGCTTGGCTAGCGGGAGGGCCGGGGCAGATACGCAGTATTTT
CDR3 protein: CASSLASGRAGADTQYF

J gene: TRBJ1-2
D gene: .
clone size: .
V gene: TRBV6-4
CDR3 DNA: TGTGCCAGCAGTGACAAGGATAGGGGAGGTGGCTACACCTTC
CDR3 protein: CASSDKDRGGGYTF

J gene: TRBJ2-7
D gene: TRBD1
clone size: few
V gene: TRBV7-8
CDR3 DNA: TGTGCCAGCAGCTTATACGGGACAGCACACGAGCAGTACTTC
CDR3 protein: CASSLYGTAHEQYF